The rows below give T cell receptor beta chains drawn from one sample of a study of cytomegalovirus exposure and HLA in healthy donors. This table comes from immunoSEQ multiplex PCR, and its TCRdb copy is limited to in-frame clones, with some not included. The sample includes roughly 150,000 clones, approximately 88% seen only once; the top ten take roughly 1.5%. The specimen was PBMCs. These receptor sequences come from a woman between 18 and 29 years old in good health and CMV-seronegative. CDR3s include the opening cysteine and the closing phenylalanine or tryptophan. A D gene is named only where the DNA matches it firmly. Rows may omit the clone size; those that give it use once, few, many or a size class.

V gene	D gene	J gene	clone size	CDR3 protein	CDR3 DNA
TRBV19	-	TRBJ2-3	-	CASSIRPGSTDTQYF	TGTGCCAGTAGTATCCGGCCGGGGAGCACAGATACGCAGTATTTT
TRBV2	-	TRBJ1-1	-	CASSERGAGTEAFF	TGTGCCAGCAGTGAACGGGGGGCAGGAACTGAAGCTTTCTTT
TRBV18	-	TRBJ1-1	-	CASSPGGMGTEAFF	TGTGCCAGCTCGCCCGGGGGTATGGGGACTGAAGCTTTCTTT
TRBV5-6	-	TRBJ1-2	few	CASSGIQGTYGYTF	TGTGCCAGCAGCGGTATACAGGGAACCTATGGCTACACCTTC
TRBV7-8	-	TRBJ2-3	-	CASSLDLGDLGDTQYF	TGTGCCAGCAGCTTAGATCTAGGGGATCTTGGAGATACGCAGTATTTT
TRBV2	TRBD1	TRBJ2-7	-	CASSPRGQGPYF	TGTGCCAGCAGTCCGCGGGGACAGGGGCCGTACTTC
TRBV15	-	TRBJ1-2	-	CATSPAEGLVFGYTF	TGTGCCACCAGCCCAGCGGAAGGATTGGTGTTTGGCTACACCTTC
TRBV10-3	-	TRBJ1-1	-	CAISETGTEAFF	TGTGCCATCAGTGAGACAGGGACTGAAGCTTTCTTT
TRBV27	TRBD1	TRBJ1-5	few	CASSFDRDNQPQHF	TGTGCCAGCAGTTTCGACAGGGACAATCAGCCCCAGCATTTT
TRBV2	-	TRBJ2-7	once	CASSEPGHSFYEQYF	TGTGCCAGCAGTGAACCGGGACATAGCTTTTACGAGCAGTACTTC
TRBV30	TRBD1	TRBJ1-6	-	CAWDRAGSPLHF	TGTGCCTGGGACAGGGCGGGCTCACCCCTCCACTTT
TRBV18	TRBD1	TRBJ2-1	-	CASSPRTGVTYNEQFF	TGTGCCAGCTCACCACGCACAGGGGTGACCTACAATGAGCAGTTCTTC
TRBV28	-	TRBJ1-3	-	CASSLPGLPSSGNTIYF	TGTGCCAGCAGTTTACCAGGACTGCCTAGCTCTGGAAACACCATATATTTT
TRBV18	-	TRBJ1-5	-	CASSPQDTRQPQHF	TGTGCCAGCTCACCACAGGACACGAGGCAGCCCCAGCATTTT
TRBV5-4	TRBD2	TRBJ2-1	few	CASSHSGGAYNEQFF	TGTGCCAGCAGCCATAGCGGGGGGGCCTACAATGAGCAGTTCTTC
TRBV28	-	TRBJ2-5	-	CASSLETGRGETQYF	TGTGCCAGCAGTTTGGAGACAGGTCGTGGGGAGACCCAGTACTTC
TRBV27	-	TRBJ1-5	-	CASSLSEISNQPQHF	TGTGCCAGCAGTTTATCGGAGATTAGCAATCAGCCCCAGCATTTT
TRBV19	TRBD1	TRBJ1-5	-	CASSFGQGGYSNQPQHF	TGTGCCAGTAGTTTCGGACAGGGAGGGTATAGCAATCAGCCCCAGCATTTT
TRBV18	TRBD1	TRBJ2-2	-	CASSPVWLGQGAAGELFF	TGTGCCAGCTCACCGGTATGGCTCGGCCAGGGGGCGGCCGGGGAGCTGTTTTTT
TRBV28	TRBD1	TRBJ1-1	-	CASERTGVKGETEAFF	TGTGCCAGCGAAAGGACAGGGGTCAAAGGTGAGACTGAAGCTTTCTTT
TRBV9	TRBD1	TRBJ1-2	-	CASSVQSQGAGYGYTF	TGTGCCAGCAGCGTACAGAGTCAGGGGGCTGGCTATGGCTACACCTTC
TRBV7-9	-	TRBJ1-3	-	CSSSPPLRSGNTIYF	TGTTCCAGCAGCCCCCCCTTGAGGTCTGGAAACACCATATATTTT
TRBV19	TRBD1	TRBJ1-6	-	CASGDSTYNSPLHF	TGTGCCAGTGGGGACAGTACCTATAATTCACCCCTCCACTTT
TRBV9	-	TRBJ1-1	-	CASSSLRGGYGDTEAFF	TGTGCCAGCAGCTCCCTTAGGGGCGGTTATGGTGACACTGAAGCTTTCTTT
TRBV10-2	TRBD2	TRBJ2-1	-	CASSEGTSGGNEQFF	TGCGCCAGCAGTGAGGGGACTAGCGGGGGCAATGAGCAGTTCTTC
TRBV2	-	TRBJ2-7	-	CASPGFGDPYEQYF	TGTGCCAGCCCAGGGTTTGGAGATCCCTACGAGCAGTACTTC
TRBV6-4	-	TRBJ2-2	-	CASSLGGDTGELFF	TGTGCCAGCAGCTTGGGCGGGGACACCGGGGAGCTGTTTTTT
TRBV27	-	TRBJ2-7	-	CASKMIGEQYF	TGTGCCAGCAAAATGATCGGCGAGCAGTACTTC
TRBV11-3	-	TRBJ2-3	-	CASSERGAVTDTQYF	TGTGCCAGCAGCGAACGGGGGGCGGTCACAGATACGCAGTATTTT
TRBV5-1	TRBD2	TRBJ2-7	-	CASSTPGGYEQYF	TGCGCCAGCAGCACTCCGGGGGGCTACGAGCAGTACTTC
TRBV5-6	TRBD1	TRBJ2-2	once	CASSLDGTGNTGELFF	TGTGCCAGCAGCTTGGACGGGACAGGCAACACCGGGGAGCTGTTTTTT
TRBV30	TRBD1	TRBJ1-2	once	CAWSYRGSYGYTF	TGTGCCTGGAGTTACAGGGGGAGCTATGGCTACACCTTC
TRBV7-9	TRBD1	TRBJ1-2	few	CSSTVLRDRDRYGYTF	TGTTCCAGCACCGTCCTAAGGGACAGGGATAGATATGGCTACACCTTC
TRBV5-4	TRBD1	TRBJ2-7	-	CASSLTGTIRDEQYF	TGTGCCAGCAGCCTGACAGGGACAATTCGCGACGAGCAGTACTTC
TRBV30	-	TRBJ1-3	few	CAWGRLLSGNTIYF	TGTGCCTGGGGCCGTCTGCTCTCTGGAAACACCATATATTTT
TRBV19	-	TRBJ2-4	once	CASSIWTQIGPKNIQYF	TGTGCCAGTAGTATATGGACTCAAATAGGTCCCAAAAACATTCAGTACTTC
TRBV7-2	-	TRBJ1-5	-	CASSSQGFPNQPQHF	TGTGCCAGCAGCTCACAGGGTTTTCCAAATCAGCCCCAGCATTTT
TRBV5-1	TRBD1	TRBJ1-2	once	CASSWGQFWSNYGYTF	TGCGCCAGCAGCTGGGGACAGTTTTGGTCTAACTATGGCTACACCTTC
TRBV15	TRBD2	TRBJ2-7	-	CATRVAGAYEQYF	TGTGCCACGAGGGTAGCGGGGGCATACGAGCAGTACTTC
TRBV15	-	TRBJ2-6	-	CATSRRNSGANVLTF	TGTGCCACCAGCAGGCGGAACTCTGGGGCCAACGTCCTGACTTTC
TRBV7-2	TRBD2	TRBJ2-7	-	CASSLVPSGGWNEQYF	TGTGCCAGCAGCTTAGTTCCTAGCGGGGGGTGGAACGAGCAGTACTTC
TRBV19	-	TRBJ1-6	-	CASRWDSASYNSPLHF	TGTGCCAGTAGATGGGACTCGGCCTCCTATAATTCACCCCTCCACTTT
TRBV28	-	TRBJ1-1	-	CATWGGLSTEAFF	TGTGCCACCTGGGGGGGGTTGAGCACTGAAGCTTTCTTT
TRBV28	TRBD1	TRBJ2-1	-	CASSLSGTGGFNEQFF	TGTGCCAGCAGTTTATCCGGGACAGGGGGGTTCAATGAGCAGTTCTTC
TRBV6-5	-	TRBJ1-2	-	CASSSRARNYGYTF	TGTGCCAGCAGTTCGCGGGCAAGGAACTATGGCTACACCTTC
TRBV2	TRBD1	TRBJ2-3	-	CASSGDSADTQYF	TGTGCCAGCAGTGGGGACAGTGCAGATACGCAGTATTTT
TRBV28	TRBD1	TRBJ2-7	-	CASRRQGSYEQYF	TGTGCCAGCAGGCGACAGGGCTCCTACGAGCAGTACTTC
TRBV6-1	TRBD1	TRBJ1-1	-	CASSPQGGGSTEAFF	TGTGCCAGCAGTCCACAGGGGGGCGGGAGCACTGAAGCTTTCTTT
TRBV27	-	TRBJ1-4	few	CASSRQVWGEKLFF	TGTGCCAGCAGTAGACAGGTGTGGGGTGAAAAACTGTTTTTT
TRBV6-1	-	TRBJ2-1	-	CASVAPPVYNEQFF	TGTGCCAGCGTCGCCCCCCCGGTTTACAATGAGCAGTTCTTC
TRBV23-1	-	TRBJ1-2	-	CASSPTAGVRSFHGYTF	TGCGCCAGCAGTCCTACGGCAGGGGTGAGAAGTTTTCATGGCTACACCTTC
TRBV7-2	-	TRBJ2-1	-	CASSPRTARAEQFF	TGTGCCAGCAGCCCCCGGACTGCCCGAGCTGAGCAGTTCTTC
TRBV4-1	-	TRBJ1-5	once	CASSPVYSNQPQHF	TGCGCCAGCAGCCCAGTATATAGCAATCAGCCCCAGCATTTT
TRBV15	TRBD2	TRBJ2-1	-	CATSRLPSGGATEQFF	TGTGCCACCAGCAGACTTCCTAGCGGGGGGGCCACTGAGCAGTTCTTC
TRBV6-4	TRBD2	TRBJ2-1	few	CASSETSGGVDEQFF	TGTGCCAGCAGCGAAACTAGCGGGGGGGTAGATGAGCAGTTCTTC
TRBV5-6	TRBD2	TRBJ2-5	once	CTSSLAGGSQETQYF	TGTACCAGCAGCTTGGCGGGCGGGAGCCAAGAGACCCAGTACTTC
TRBV6-1	-	TRBJ1-1	-	CASSGPATVRNTEAFF	TGTGCCAGCAGTGGGCCCGCAACAGTCAGGAACACTGAAGCTTTCTTT
TRBV5-1	TRBD1	TRBJ2-3	few	CASSLDRGGDTQYF	TGCGCCAGCAGCCTGGACAGGGGGGGGGATACGCAGTATTTT
TRBV5-6	-	TRBJ1-5	-	CASSLRKGGSNQPQHF	TGTGCCAGCAGCTTGCGAAAGGGAGGTAGCAATCAGCCCCAGCATTTT
TRBV6-5	-	TRBJ1-1	-	CASTARAGMNTEAFF	TGTGCCAGCACCGCTCGGGCAGGGATGAACACTGAAGCTTTCTTT